Presented here are 21 T cell receptor beta chains from one specimen sequenced in a study of blood T cell repertoires in COVID-19. Sequenced by immunoSEQ multiplex PCR; TCRdb stores in-frame clones only, minus some. The sample records about 120,000 clones, more than 60% being singletons. The sample was peripheral blood. The receptors shown here come from a man aged 65-85 years with acute or convalescent COVID-19.

This clone occurred a few times. The chain employs TRBV18 and TRBJ1-1; TRBD1 agrees at 8 bases. The trim removed 3 bases at V and 4 bases at J, leaving 13 bases unmatched. The CDR3 is 17 amino acids. In germline, CDR1 is KGHSH, CDR2 LQKENI. CDR3 in amino acids: CASSPLSAQGAGTEAFF. Here the CDR3 DNA reads TGTGCCAGCTCACCGCTGAGCGCGCAGGGGGCAGGCACTGAAGCTTTCTTT.

The gene calls are TRBV28 and TRBJ1-5, with D unresolved. The CDR3 sequence is 13 residues long. Germline assignment: CDR1 MDHEN and CDR2 SYDVKM. Deletions cut 1 base from V and 9 bases from J, with 10 bases between. CDR3 residues: CASSLYGSRPQHF. CDR3 sequence (DNA): TGTGCCAGCAGTTTATACGGGTCCCGGCCCCAGCATTTT.

The chain employs TRBV28 and TRBJ2-7, with 9 bases fitting TRBD1. The CDR3 has 14 residues. CDR1 MDHEN and CDR2 SYDVKM come from the germline V gene. The V and J ends lost 6 bases and 6 bases, in that order; junction bases with no gene match: 9. In nucleotides, the CDR3 is TGTGCCAGCAGAGAGATGGGACAGGGTCCCGAGCAGTACTTC. Translating it yields CASREMGQGPEQYF.

In nucleotides, the CDR3 is TGTGCCAGCATGGTAGAGCCACCTTCCACAGATACGCAGTATTTT. It is translated as CASMVEPPSTDTQYF. V is TRBV27 and J is TRBJ2-3; D is unclear. Per the germline V gene, CDR1 is MNHEY and CDR2 is SMNVEV (reference sequence). This CDR3 has 15 amino acids. With 7 bases removed from V and 2 bases from J, the gap between germline ends came to 16 bases.

The V gene is TRBV24-1, the J gene TRBJ2-1; tentatively, D is TRBD2 (6 bases). From germline, CDR1 is KGHDR and CDR2 SFDVKD. The V end was cut by 5 bases, the J end by 2 bases, with 9 bases between. The CDR3 totals 14 residues. In DNA, the CDR3 is TGTGCCACCAGTGGGGGGAGGACCTACAATGAGCAGTTCTTC. The encoded protein is CATSGGRTYNEQFF.

The CDR3 DNA reads TGTGCCAGCAGCTTAGAGACTAGGGGCTACAATGAGCAGTTCTTC. It codes for CASSLETRGYNEQFF. The chain employs TRBV7-8 and TRBJ2-1; tentatively, D is TRBD2 (6 bases). Germline-derived CDR1 and CDR2 are SGHVS and FQNEAQ. This CDR3 is 15 amino acids long. Trimming pared 1 base from V and 3 bases from J, leaving 10 bases between.

The CDR3 DNA is TGTGCCAGTAGCACAGTGACGAACACCGGGGAGCTGTTTTTT. Its translation is CASSTVTNTGELFF. The gene calls are TRBV19 and TRBJ2-2; D is ambiguous. Trimming left V 6 bases short and J 0 bases short, with 8 bases between. The CDR3 sequence is 14 residues long. The V gene's germline CDR1 is LNHDA and CDR2 SQIVND (reference sequence).

This chain connects TRBV6-4 to TRBJ1-6; D remains unclear. Germline V gene data show CDR1 as MRHNA and CDR2 as SNTAGT. This CDR3 is 13 amino acids long. Trimming left V 3 bases short and J 5 bases short, with 5 bases between. The CDR3 here is CASSEQDNSPLHF. As DNA, the CDR3 is TGTGCCAGCAGTGAACAAGATAATTCACCCCTCCACTTT.

This chain's CDR3 is CASSRDREGSPLHF. In DNA form, the CDR3 reads TGTGCCAGCTCACGGGACAGGGAGGGATCACCCCTCCACTTT. This rearrangement joins TRBV18 to TRBJ1-6; 9 positions match TRBD1. Germline trimming cut 4 bases from V and 10 bases from J; bases unmatched to any gene: 5. The CDR3 covers 14 residues. Germline V gene data show CDR1 as KGHSH and CDR2 as LQKENI.

V and J are TRBV18 and TRBJ2-5, with D hard to call. The CDR3 is 11 amino acids. With 8 bases removed from V and 5 bases from J, the gap between germline ends came to 9 bases. The germline V gene encodes CDR1 KGHSH and CDR2 LQKENI. CDR3 nucleotides: TGTGCCAGCCTAAACGGGGAGACCCAGTACTTC. It translates to CASLNGETQYF.

The J gene is TRBJ1-1, the V gene TRBV19; D ambiguous. With 9 bases removed from V and 1 base from J, the gap between germline ends came to 9 bases. The germline CDR1 and CDR2 sequences are LNHDA and SQIVND (reference sequence). The CDR3 is 12 residues long. CDR3 loop: CASGIGNTEAFF. The DNA for the CDR3 is TGTGCCAGCGGGATCGGGAACACTGAAGCTTTCTTT.

The chain combines TRBV4-2 with TRBJ1-1; 9 bases map to TRBD1. With 0 bases clipped from V and 1 base from J, the junction kept 12 bases outside the gene matches. The CDR3 is 19 amino acids. Germline CDR1 and CDR2: LGHNA and YNFKEQ. The CDR3, as DNA: TGTGCCAGCAGCCAAGACGCCGGGACAGGGACATCACGGAACACTGAAGCTTTCTTT. Translation: CASSQDAGTGTSRNTEAFF.

The V gene is TRBV4-3, the J gene TRBJ2-2; possible D gene TRBD1, 5 bases. V gave up 0 bases and J gave up 3 bases, with 14 bases separating them. This CDR3 has 17 residues. From germline, CDR1 is LGHNA and CDR2 YSLEER. CDR3 sequence (DNA): TGCGCCAGCAGCCAAGAGGGGCCCCCTTTAGACACCGGGGAGCTGTTTTTT. This codes for CASSQEGPPLDTGELFF.

The chain carries TRBV7-9 and TRBJ2-1; D gene uncertain. Deletions cut 6 bases from V and 1 base from J, with 7 bases between. The CDR3 extends over 13 amino acids. The germline V gene has CDR1 SEHNR and CDR2 FQNEAQ (reference sequence). CDR3 nucleotides: TGTGCCAGCAGTGAACTTTCCTACAATGAGCAGTTCTTC. The encoded protein is CASSELSYNEQFF.

This chain connects TRBV5-6 to TRBJ1-6; no definite D call. CDR1 is SGHDT, CDR2 YYEEEE, per germline. Trimming cost V 2 bases and J 6 bases, with 15 bases left between them. The CDR3 runs to 16 residues. The CDR3: CASSFRSGGTNSPLHF. The CDR3 DNA reads as TGTGCCAGCAGCTTTCGGTCCGGAGGAACTAATTCACCCCTCCACTTT.

This clone was recorded once. The chain uses TRBV7-2 and TRBJ2-7, with TRBD2 matching over 8 bases. CDR1 is SGHTA and CDR2 is FQGNSA in the germline V gene. The V segment lost 5 bases and the J segment 4 bases; nucleotides outside the gene matches: 7. The CDR3 runs 14 residues. The CDR3 loop is CASSPTSASYEQYF. CDR3 nucleotide sequence: TGTGCCAGCAGCCCGACTAGCGCCAGTTACGAGCAGTACTTC. The full variable domain, rest sourced from reference TRBV7-2 and TRBJ2-7, is GAGVSQSPSNKVTEKGKDVELRCDPISGHTALYWYRQSLGQGLEFLIYFQGNSAPDKSGLPSDRFSAERTGGSVSTLTIQRTQQEDSAVYLCASSPTSASYEQYFGPGTRLTVT.

The V gene is TRBV19, the J gene TRBJ1-5; 7 positions agree with TRBD1. The ends lost 5 bases at V and 4 bases at J; junction bases unmatched: 2. The germline V gene encodes CDR1 LNHDA and CDR2 SQIVND (reference sequence). The CDR3 is 13 residues long. This CDR3 reads CASSQQGNQPQHF. Here the CDR3 DNA reads TGTGCCAGTAGTCAACAGGGGAATCAGCCCCAGCATTTT.

This CDR3 reads CASSLTGDGNQPQHF. The CDR3 coding sequence is TGTGCCAGCAGCTTAACAGGGGACGGCAATCAGCCCCAGCATTTT. The V gene is TRBV7-8, the J gene TRBJ1-5, with TRBD1 matching over 7 bases. CDR1 SGHVS and CDR2 FQNEAQ come from the germline V gene. V lost 2 bases and J lost 2; bases outside the gene matches: 3. This CDR3 is built from 15 residues.

Regarding this clone: One end of the junction fails to match germline, which may point to a read error. V and J are TRBV24-1 and TRBJ2-2; a weak D match, TRBD1 (7 bases). In germline, CDR1 is KGHDR, CDR2 SFDVKD. This CDR3 has 16 residues. The CDR3 DNA follows: TGTGCCGCCAGTGATTTCTCGCAGGGGGGTACCGGGGAGCTGTTTTTT. Translating gives CAASDFSQGGTGELFF.

The chain combines TRBV27 with TRBJ1-6; 8 nucleotides line up with TRBD1. J lost 10 bases, V lost 6 bases, and 8 bases had no gene match. The CDR3 has 14 amino acids. In germline, CDR1 is MNHEY, CDR2 SMNVEV (reference sequence). The CDR3 is CASSLDRGLSPLHF. In nucleotides, the CDR3 is TGTGCCAGCAGCCTTGACAGGGGTTTGTCACCCCTCCACTTT.

This clone showed up just a few times. V gene TRBV5-4 combines with J gene TRBJ1-3, with D perhaps TRBD1 (5 bases). The CDR3 is 15 residues long. Germline lookup yields CDR1 SGHNT and CDR2 YYREEE (reference sequence). V was pared by 5 bases and J by 4 bases, with 16 bases between. The CDR3 nucleotides are TGTGCCAGCAGTTCCATGGGGCGAGAAGGAAACACCATATATTTT. Translation gives CASSSMGREGNTIYF.